The clone carrying this T cell receptor (beta chain) came up a few times. This CDR3 contains 17 residues. Deletions cut 2 bases from V and 0 bases from J, with 14 bases between. CDR1 and CDR2 from the germline V gene are MDHEN and SYDVKM. TCRdb fed the 5' RACE reads into MiXCR, producing one record per CDR3 protein. The sample shows around 350,000 distinct CDR3 sequences, around a tenth of them seen only once. The entry originates in a study of T cells after yellow fever vaccination. The sample consisted of PBMCs, taken on the day of the first yellow fever vaccination. This chain uses TRBV28 with TRBJ2-1; the D gene is possibly TRBD2 (5 bases). This receptor was identified in a man between 18 and 29 years old who received the YFV17D yellow fever vaccine. The CDR3 region has the DNA TGTGCCAGCAGTTTAGGGATACGGAGGAGCTCCTACAATGAGCAGTTCTTC. As protein: CASSLGIRRSSYNEQFF.